The clone carrying this TCR beta chain was detected a few times. Germline loops: CDR1 SGHNT, CDR2 YYREEE (reference sequence). The CDR3 spans 15 residues. Trimming took off 4 bases at V and 2 bases at J, with 16 bases between the two ends. This record comes from a study of Ad26.COV2.S vaccination and SARS-CoV-2 variants. Study-wide context: The COV1001 Ad26.COV2.S trial arm included the donor. Once or twice, 56 days apart, Ad26.COV2.S was delivered intramuscularly.

Only in-frame clones appear in the TCRdb table, and some are missing; sequencing was by immunoSEQ multiplex PCR. The sample lists roughly 320,000 clones, about 86% occurring once. The treatment is: around 19 received Ad26.COV2.S at low or high dose, single or two shots; five or six received placebo; per-sample allocation not given. Sampling took place 63 days after the first vaccine or placebo injection. Aged 18-55 years, donor was enrolled in Boston in about 2020. Wuhan-strain SARS-CoV-2 spike was expressed by the Ad26 vector that made up the vaccine. The chain is built from TRBV5-4 and TRBJ2-7; TRBD1 or TRBD2 may be the D gene (5 bases each). Sequences were derived from peripheral blood, sampled in a trial of Ad26.COV2.S vaccine versus placebo. This clonotype originated in a person between 18 and 65 years old who received the Ad26.COV2.S COVID-19 vaccine or a placebo. CDR3 sequence (DNA): TGTGCCAGCAGCCCTCCCGGGACCATAGCCTACGAGCAGTACTTC. This sequence encodes CASSPPGTIAYEQYF.